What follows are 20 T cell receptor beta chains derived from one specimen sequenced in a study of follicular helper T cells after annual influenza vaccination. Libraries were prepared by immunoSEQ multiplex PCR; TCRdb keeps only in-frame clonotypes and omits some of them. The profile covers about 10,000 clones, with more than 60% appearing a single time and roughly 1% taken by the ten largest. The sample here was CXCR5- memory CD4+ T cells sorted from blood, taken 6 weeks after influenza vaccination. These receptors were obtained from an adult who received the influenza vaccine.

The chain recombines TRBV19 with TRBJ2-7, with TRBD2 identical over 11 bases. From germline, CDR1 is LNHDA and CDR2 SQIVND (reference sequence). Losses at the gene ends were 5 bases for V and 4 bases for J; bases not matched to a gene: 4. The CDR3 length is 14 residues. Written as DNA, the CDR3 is TGTGCCAGTAGTCCCCTAGCGGGGGGTTACGAGCAGTACTTC. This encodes CASSPLAGGYEQYF.

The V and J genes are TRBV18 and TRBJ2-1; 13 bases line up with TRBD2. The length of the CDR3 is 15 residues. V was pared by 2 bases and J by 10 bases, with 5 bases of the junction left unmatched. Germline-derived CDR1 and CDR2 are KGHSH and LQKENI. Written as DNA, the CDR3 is TGTGCCAGCTCACCAACGACTAGCGGGGGGCGGGAGCAGTTCTTC. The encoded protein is CASSPTTSGGREQFF.

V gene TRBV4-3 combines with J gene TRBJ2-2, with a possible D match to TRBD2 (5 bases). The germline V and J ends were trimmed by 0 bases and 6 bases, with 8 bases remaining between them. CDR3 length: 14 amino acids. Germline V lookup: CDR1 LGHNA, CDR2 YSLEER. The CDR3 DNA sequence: TGCGCCAGCAGCCAAGATTGGACTGCCGGGGAGCTGTTTTTT. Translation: CASSQDWTAGELFF.

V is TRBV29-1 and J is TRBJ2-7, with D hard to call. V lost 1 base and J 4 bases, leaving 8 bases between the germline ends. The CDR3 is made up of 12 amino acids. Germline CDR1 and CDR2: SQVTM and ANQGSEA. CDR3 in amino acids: CSVEGREYEQYF. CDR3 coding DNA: TGCAGCGTTGAAGGCAGAGAGTACGAGCAGTACTTC.

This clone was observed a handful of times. For the CDR3, the DNA is TGTGCCAGCAGCTTAGGGGGACAGGGGGCTTACGAGCAGTACTTC. Translation gives CASSLGGQGAYEQYF. The V gene is TRBV7-2, the J gene TRBJ2-7; 12 positions match TRBD1. This CDR3 region has 15 residues. The junction had 2 bases not matched to a gene; V was cut back by 1 base and J by 4 bases. In germline, CDR1 is SGHTA, CDR2 FQGNSA.

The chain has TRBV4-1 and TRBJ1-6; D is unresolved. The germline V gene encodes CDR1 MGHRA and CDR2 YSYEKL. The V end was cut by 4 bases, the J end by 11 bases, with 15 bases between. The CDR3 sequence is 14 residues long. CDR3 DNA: TGCGCCAGCAGCCTCGCGGACCTTGGGGCACCCCTCCACTTT. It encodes CASSLADLGAPLHF.

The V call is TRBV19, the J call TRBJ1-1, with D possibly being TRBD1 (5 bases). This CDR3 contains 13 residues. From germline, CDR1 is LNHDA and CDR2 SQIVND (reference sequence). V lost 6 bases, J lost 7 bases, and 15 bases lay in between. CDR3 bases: TGTGCCAGTAGCCGGGAGGGGCAGGGTGAAGCTTTCTTT. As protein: CASSREGQGEAFF. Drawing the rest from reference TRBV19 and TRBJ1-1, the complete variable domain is DGGITQSPKYLFRKEGQNVTLSCEQNLNHDAMYWYRQDPGQGLRLIYYSQIVNDFQKGDIAEGYSVSREKKESFPLTVTSAQKNPTAFYLCASSREGQGEAFFGQGTRLTVV.

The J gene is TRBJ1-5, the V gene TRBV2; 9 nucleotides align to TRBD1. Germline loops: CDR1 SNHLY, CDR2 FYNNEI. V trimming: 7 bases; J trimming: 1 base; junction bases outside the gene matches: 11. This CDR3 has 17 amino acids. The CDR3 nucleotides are TGTGCCAGCAAAGACAAACCGGGACAGGGAAGCAATCAGCCCCAGCATTTT. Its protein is CASKDKPGQGSNQPQHF.

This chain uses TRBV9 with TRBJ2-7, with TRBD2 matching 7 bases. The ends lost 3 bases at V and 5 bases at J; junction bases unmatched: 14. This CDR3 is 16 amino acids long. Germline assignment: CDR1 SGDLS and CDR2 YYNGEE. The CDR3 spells CASSAGIGARGDEQYF. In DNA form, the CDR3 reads TGTGCCAGCAGCGCGGGTATCGGGGCCCGGGGGGACGAGCAGTACTTC.

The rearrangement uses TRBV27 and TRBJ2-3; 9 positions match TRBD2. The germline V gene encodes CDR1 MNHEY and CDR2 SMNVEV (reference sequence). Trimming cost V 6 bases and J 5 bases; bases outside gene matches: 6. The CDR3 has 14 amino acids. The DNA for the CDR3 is TGTGCCAGCAGAGCTAGCGGGGCGGGAGATACGCAGTATTTT. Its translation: CASRASGAGDTQYF.

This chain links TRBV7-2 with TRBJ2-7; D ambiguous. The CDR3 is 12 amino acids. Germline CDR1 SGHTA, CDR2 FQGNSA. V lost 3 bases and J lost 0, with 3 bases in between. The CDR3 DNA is TGTGCCAGCAGCTTTAGCTCCTACGAGCAGTACTTC. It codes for CASSFSSYEQYF.

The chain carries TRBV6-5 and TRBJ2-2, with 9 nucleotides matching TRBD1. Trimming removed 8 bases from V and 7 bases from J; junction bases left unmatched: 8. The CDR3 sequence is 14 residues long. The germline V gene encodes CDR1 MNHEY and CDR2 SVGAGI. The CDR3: CASGYRGRVGELFF. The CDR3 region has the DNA TGTGCCAGCGGATACAGGGGGCGAGTCGGGGAGCTGTTTTTT.

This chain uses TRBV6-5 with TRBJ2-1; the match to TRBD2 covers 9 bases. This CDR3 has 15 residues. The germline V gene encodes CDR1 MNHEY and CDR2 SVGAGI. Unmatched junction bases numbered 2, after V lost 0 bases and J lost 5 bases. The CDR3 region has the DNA TGTGCCAGCAGTTACTCCGGGACTAGCAACAATGAGCAGTTCTTC. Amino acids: CASSYSGTSNNEQFF.

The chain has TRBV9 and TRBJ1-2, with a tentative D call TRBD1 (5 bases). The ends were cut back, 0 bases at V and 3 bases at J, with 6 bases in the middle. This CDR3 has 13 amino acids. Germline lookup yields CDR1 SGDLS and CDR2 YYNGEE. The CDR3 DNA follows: TGTGCCAGCAGCGTAGGGGGGTACTATGGCTACACCTTC. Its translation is CASSVGGYYGYTF.

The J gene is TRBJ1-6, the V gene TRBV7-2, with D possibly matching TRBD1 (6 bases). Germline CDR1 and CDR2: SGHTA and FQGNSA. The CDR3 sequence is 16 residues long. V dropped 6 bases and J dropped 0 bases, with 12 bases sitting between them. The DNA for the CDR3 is TGTGCCAGCAGACGACAGGCGAGCTCCTATAATTCACCCCTCCACTTT. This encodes CASRRQASSYNSPLHF. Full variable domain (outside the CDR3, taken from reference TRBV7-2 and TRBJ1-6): GAGVSQSPSNKVTEKGKDVELRCDPISGHTALYWYRQSLGQGLEFLIYFQGNSAPDKSGLPSDRFSAERTGGSVSTLTIQRTQQEDSAVYLCASRRQASSYNSPLHFGNGTRLTVT.

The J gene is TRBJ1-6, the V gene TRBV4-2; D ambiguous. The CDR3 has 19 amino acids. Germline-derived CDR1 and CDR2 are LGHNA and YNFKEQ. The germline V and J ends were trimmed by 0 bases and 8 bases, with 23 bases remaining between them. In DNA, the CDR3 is TGTGCCAGCAGCCAAGATCCGGAATCCATATGGAGGGAGTATTCACCCCTCCACTTT. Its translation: CASSQDPESIWREYSPLHF.

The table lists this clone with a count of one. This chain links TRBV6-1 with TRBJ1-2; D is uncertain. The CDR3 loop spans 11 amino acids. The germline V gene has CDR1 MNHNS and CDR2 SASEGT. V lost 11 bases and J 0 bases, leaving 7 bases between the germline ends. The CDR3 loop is CAALSNYGYTF. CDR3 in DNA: TGTGCCGCCCTTTCTAACTATGGCTACACCTTC.

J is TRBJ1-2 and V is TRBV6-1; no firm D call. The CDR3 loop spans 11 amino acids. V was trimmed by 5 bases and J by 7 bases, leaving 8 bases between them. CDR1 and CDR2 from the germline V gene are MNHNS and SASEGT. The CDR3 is CASSTGAGYTF. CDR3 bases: TGTGCCAGCAGTACGGGAGCTGGCTACACCTTC.

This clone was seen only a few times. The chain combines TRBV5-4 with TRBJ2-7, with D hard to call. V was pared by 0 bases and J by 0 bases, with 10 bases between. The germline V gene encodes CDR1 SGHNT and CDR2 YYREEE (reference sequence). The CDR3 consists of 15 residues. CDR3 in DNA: TGTGCCAGCAGCTTGGGGACGCCGCTCTCCTACGAGCAGTACTTC. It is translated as CASSLGTPLSYEQYF. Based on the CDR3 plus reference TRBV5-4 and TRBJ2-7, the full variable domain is ETGVTQSPTHLIKTRGQQVTLRCSSQSGHNTVSWYQQALGQGPQFIFQYYREEENGRGNFPPRFSGLQFPNYSSELNVNALELDDSALYLCASSLGTPLSYEQYFGPGTRLTVT.

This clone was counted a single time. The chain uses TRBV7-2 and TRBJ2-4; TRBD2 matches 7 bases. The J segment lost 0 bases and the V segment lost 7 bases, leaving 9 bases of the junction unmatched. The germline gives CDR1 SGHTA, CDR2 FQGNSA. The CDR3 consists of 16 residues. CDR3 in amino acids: CASTRTGGLAKNIQYF. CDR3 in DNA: TGTGCCAGCACCAGGACGGGGGGTCTAGCCAAAAACATTCAGTACTTC. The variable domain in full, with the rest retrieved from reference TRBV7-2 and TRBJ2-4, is GAGVSQSPSNKVTEKGKDVELRCDPISGHTALYWYRQSLGQGLEFLIYFQGNSAPDKSGLPSDRFSAERTGGSVSTLTIQRTQQEDSAVYLCASTRTGGLAKNIQYFGAGTRLSVL.